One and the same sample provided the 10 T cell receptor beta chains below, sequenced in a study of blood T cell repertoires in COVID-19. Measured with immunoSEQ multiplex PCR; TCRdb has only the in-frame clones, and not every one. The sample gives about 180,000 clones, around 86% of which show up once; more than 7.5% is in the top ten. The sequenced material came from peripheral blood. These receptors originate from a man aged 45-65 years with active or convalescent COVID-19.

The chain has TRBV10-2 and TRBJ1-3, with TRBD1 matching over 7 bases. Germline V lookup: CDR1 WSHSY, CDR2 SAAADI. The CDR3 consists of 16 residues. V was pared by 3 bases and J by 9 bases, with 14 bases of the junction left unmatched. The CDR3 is CASSDIADRAEGTIYF. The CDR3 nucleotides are TGCGCCAGCAGTGACATCGCCGACAGGGCTGAGGGCACCATATATTTT.

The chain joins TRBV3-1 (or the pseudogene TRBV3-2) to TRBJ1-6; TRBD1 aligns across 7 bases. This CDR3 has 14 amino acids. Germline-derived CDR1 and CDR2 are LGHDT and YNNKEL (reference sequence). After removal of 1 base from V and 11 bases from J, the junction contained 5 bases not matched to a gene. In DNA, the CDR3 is TGTGCCAGCAGCCAAGTACGGACAGGAACACCCCTCCACTTT. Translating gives CASSQVRTGTPLHF.

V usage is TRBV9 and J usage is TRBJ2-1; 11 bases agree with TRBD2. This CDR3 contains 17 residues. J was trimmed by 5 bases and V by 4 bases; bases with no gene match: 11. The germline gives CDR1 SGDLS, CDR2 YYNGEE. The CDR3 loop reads CASSPALAGGPHNEQFF. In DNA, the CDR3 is TGTGCCAGCAGCCCAGCCCTAGCGGGAGGTCCCCACAATGAGCAGTTCTTC.

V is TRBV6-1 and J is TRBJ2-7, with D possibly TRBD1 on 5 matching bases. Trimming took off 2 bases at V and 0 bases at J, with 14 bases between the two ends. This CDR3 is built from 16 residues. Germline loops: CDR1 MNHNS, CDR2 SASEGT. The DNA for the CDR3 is TGTGCCAGCAGTGAAAGGGGAAGGGCCTCCTCCTACGAGCAGTACTTC. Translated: CASSERGRASSYEQYF.

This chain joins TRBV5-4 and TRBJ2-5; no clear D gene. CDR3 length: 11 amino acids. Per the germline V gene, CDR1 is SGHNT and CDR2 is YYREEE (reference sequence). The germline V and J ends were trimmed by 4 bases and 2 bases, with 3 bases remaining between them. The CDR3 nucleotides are TGTGCCAGCAGCCAGCAAGAGACCCAGTACTTC. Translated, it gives CASSQQETQYF.

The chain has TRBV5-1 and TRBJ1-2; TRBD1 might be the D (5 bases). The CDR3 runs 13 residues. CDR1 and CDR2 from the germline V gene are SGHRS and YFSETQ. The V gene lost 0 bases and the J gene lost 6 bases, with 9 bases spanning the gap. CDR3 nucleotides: TGCGCCAGCAGCTTGGTAGGGGTAGATGGCTACACCTTC. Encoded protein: CASSLVGVDGYTF.

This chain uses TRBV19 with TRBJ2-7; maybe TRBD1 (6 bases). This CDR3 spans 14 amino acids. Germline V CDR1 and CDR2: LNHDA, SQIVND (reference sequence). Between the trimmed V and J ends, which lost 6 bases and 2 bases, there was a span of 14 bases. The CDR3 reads CASRSDRLTYEQYF. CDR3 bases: TGTGCCAGTAGATCCGACAGGTTAACCTACGAGCAGTACTTC.

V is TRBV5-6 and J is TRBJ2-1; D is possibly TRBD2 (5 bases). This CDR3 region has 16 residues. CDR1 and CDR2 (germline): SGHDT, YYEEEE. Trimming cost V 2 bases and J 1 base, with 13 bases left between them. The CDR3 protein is CASSLLGVASYNEQFF. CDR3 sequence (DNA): TGTGCCAGCAGCTTACTCGGGGTGGCGTCCTACAATGAGCAGTTCTTC.

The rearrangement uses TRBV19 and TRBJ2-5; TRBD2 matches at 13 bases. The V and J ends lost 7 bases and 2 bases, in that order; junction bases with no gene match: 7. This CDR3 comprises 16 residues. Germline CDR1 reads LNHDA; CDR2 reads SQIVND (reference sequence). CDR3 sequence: CASTPLAGGRQETQYF. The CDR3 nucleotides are TGTGCCAGTACCCCACTAGCGGGAGGGAGGCAAGAGACCCAGTACTTC.

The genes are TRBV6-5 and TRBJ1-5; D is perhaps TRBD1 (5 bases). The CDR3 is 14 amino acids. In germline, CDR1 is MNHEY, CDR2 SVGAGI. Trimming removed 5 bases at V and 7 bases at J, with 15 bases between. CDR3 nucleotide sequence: TGTGCCAGCAGTCCACATGGGGCAGGGCAGCCCCAGCATTTT. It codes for CASSPHGAGQPQHF.